These T cell receptor beta chains were read from a single sample in a study of cytomegalovirus exposure and HLA in healthy donors. Using immunoSEQ multiplex PCR, the repertoire was profiled, and TCRdb retains in-frame clones only, with some absent. This table holds about 120,000 clones, 50% to 80% found once. The source material was PBMCs. These receptors were taken from a woman in her thirties or forties in good health and CMV-seropositive. Both conserved end residues are part of each CDR3. A D gene is named only where the DNA matches it firmly. Size tells how often a clone was seen (once, few, many) or the class of an expanded clone, and some rows leave it out.

V gene,J gene,D gene,clone size,CDR3 protein
TRBV5-1,TRBJ1-2,.,.,CASSLEEYGYTF
TRBV18,TRBJ1-2,.,.,CASSPPRAGGLNYGYTF
TRBV27,TRBJ2-1,TRBD2,.,CASNPRVAGGHNEQFF
TRBV5-6,TRBJ1-5,TRBD1,once,CASSRQGMSNQPQHF
TRBV29-1,TRBJ2-2,.,.,CSVGSLGAGELFF
TRBV5-1,TRBJ2-3,.,few,CASSSERTGTTDTQYF
TRBV9,TRBJ1-5,TRBD1,.,CASSTGANSNQPQHF
TRBV2,TRBJ1-2,TRBD1,many,CASNGQGNNYGYTF
TRBV19,TRBJ1-6,TRBD1,.,CASNDRGHSPLHF
TRBV27,TRBJ2-1,.,.,CASAPGVRAYNEQFF
TRBV2,TRBJ2-6,.,few,CASSERAGANVLTF
TRBV6-1,TRBJ2-3,TRBD2,.,CASSEGGRAWDTQYF
TRBV27,TRBJ2-5,.,.,CASSSRTMGETQYF
TRBV2,TRBJ2-1,TRBD2,.,CARFPPSGGAHNEQFF
TRBV5-1,TRBJ2-7,.,.,CASSWVEGAPHEQYF
TRBV27,TRBJ2-5,.,.,CASSLSYPAGGETQYF
TRBV7-2,TRBJ2-2,.,.,CASSLAQGTVTGELFF
TRBV5-6,TRBJ2-1,TRBD1,.,CASSLDRRTGSYNEQFF
TRBV6-5,TRBJ2-7,.,.,CASSYGQIYEQYF
TRBV4-2,TRBJ1-2,TRBD1,.,CASSTPTGTGYTF
TRBV4-1,TRBJ2-1,.,few,CASSQDLYRGQFF
TRBV27,TRBJ1-2,TRBD1,.,CASSSGGTGNYGYTF
TRBV27,TRBJ2-7,TRBD1,few,CASSSGTGRYEQYF
TRBV6-5,TRBJ1-3,.,.,CASSPGYGGNTIYF
TRBV7-2,TRBJ2-3,.,few,CASSLSRDDTQYF
TRBV27,.,TRBD2,.,CASSFSAGGNYEQYF
TRBV7-2,TRBJ2-1,TRBD2,.,CASSSGLAYNEQFF
TRBV6-1,TRBJ2-2,TRBD1,.,CASRLQGVATGELFF
TRBV5-1,TRBJ1-4,.,.,CASSLGQGGEKLFF
TRBV5-1,TRBJ1-2,.,.,CASSLGQGADGYTF
TRBV5-1,TRBJ2-5,.,.,CASSLDVAGSQETQYF
TRBV29-1,TRBJ2-3,TRBD1,once,CSVPRQGAVTDTQYF
TRBV2,TRBJ2-7,TRBD1,.,CASQGTGGSYEQYF
TRBV6-4,TRBJ1-2,TRBD1,few,CASSPSPSTGTGYGYTF
TRBV5-1,TRBJ2-2,.,.,CASSFRGTGELFF
TRBV5-1,TRBJ1-2,TRBD1,.,CASSLFGQGGEGPYGYTF
TRBV11-2,TRBJ2-3,.,.,CASSLRDGGDTQYF
TRBV4-2,TRBJ1-5,.,.,CASSQDGVQQYQPQHF
TRBV5-3,TRBJ2-7,.,.,CARSSNSDYESSYEQYF
TRBV7-9,TRBJ2-5,.,.,CASSPPSGRQSETQYF
TRBV19,TRBJ2-1,TRBD2,few,CASSIPRAGAYEQFF
TRBV27,TRBJ2-3,TRBD2,.,CASSPRPTSGQYF
TRBV7-2,TRBJ2-3,.,.,CASSPGWLGTDTQYF